This TCR beta chain is drawn from a study of cytomegalovirus exposure and HLA in healthy donors. Study overall: Out of 150 million to 200 million T cells, an earlier analysis found 117 million unique TCR beta sequences in total. Study-wide points: Apart from CMV serostatus, no immune exposure information was available.

Comment on this clone: The antigen remains undetermined.

CDR3 length equals 14 residues. Germline CDR1 SEHNR, CDR2 FQNEAQ (reference sequence). V lost 1 base to trimming and J lost 5 bases, with 11 bases between them. It was with 60 Vbeta and 13 Jbeta primers that the PCR ran. TCRdb's copy holds only in-frame clones and misses some; the assay was immunoSEQ multiplex PCR. The data show some 200,000 clones, roughly 80% seen once. The receptor's source is a female donor in good health and CMV-seronegative. Sample: PBMCs. The V and J genes are TRBV7-9 and TRBJ1-2, with D tentatively TRBD1 (5 bases). In DNA form, the CDR3 reads TGTGCCAGCAGCTTAGGGGGCTCACAGTATGGCTACACCTTC. Amino acids: CASSLGGSQYGYTF.